A selection of T cell receptor beta chains follows, all from one sample in a study of neurological immune-mediated disorders. TCRdb reprocessed the 5' RACE reads via MiXCR and lists one record per CDR3 protein. The table lists approximately 85,000 distinct CDR3 sequences, around 13% of them singletons. Input material: PBMCs. The receptors derive from a female donor with HTLV-1-associated myelopathy (HAM/TSP). The CDR3 runs from the conserved cysteine through the conserved F or W. Fields, in order: clone size, V gene, D gene, J gene, CDR3 DNA, CDR3 protein. The D gene is left open where the match is weak. Not every row has a clone size; where given, it reads once, few, many or a size class.

abundance: many; v_gene: TRBV27; d_gene: NA; j_gene: TRBJ2-5; CDR3nt: TGTGCCAGCAGTTTAAGGGGGGGAGAGACCCAGTACTTC; CDR3aa: CASSLRGGETQYF
abundance: many; v_gene: TRBV5-1; d_gene: NA; j_gene: TRBJ2-3; CDR3nt: TGCGCCAGCAGCTTTTTGAGTACAGATACGCAGTATTTT; CDR3aa: CASSFLSTDTQYF
abundance: once; v_gene: TRBV5-1; d_gene: TRBD2; j_gene: TRBJ2-7; CDR3nt: TGCGCCAGCAGCTTTACTAGCGGTACCTACGAGCAGTACTTC; CDR3aa: CASSFTSGTYEQYF
abundance: many; v_gene: TRBV20-1; d_gene: NA; j_gene: TRBJ2-7; CDR3nt: TGCAGTGCCGCCACGGGGTGGGTAACCGAGCAGTACTTC; CDR3aa: CSAATGWVTEQYF
abundance: many; v_gene: TRBV5-1; d_gene: NA; j_gene: TRBJ1-2; CDR3nt: TGCGCCAGCAGCTTGTTCTCCGAGATTAACTATGGCTACACCTTC; CDR3aa: CASSLFSEINYGYTF
abundance: many; v_gene: TRBV21-1; d_gene: NA; j_gene: TRBJ2-3; CDR3nt: TGTGCCAGCAGCAAGACTCAGGGTGTCACAGATACGCAGTATTTT; CDR3aa: CASSKTQGVTDTQYF
abundance: few; v_gene: TRBV11-2; d_gene: NA; j_gene: TRBJ2-5; CDR3nt: TGTGCCAGCAGCTTATCTCTGAGCGGTTCCCCAATGGAGACCCAGTACTTC; CDR3aa: CASSLSLSGSPMETQYF
abundance: many; v_gene: TRBV11-2; d_gene: TRBD1; j_gene: TRBJ1-1; CDR3nt: TGTGCCAGCAGCGTGGACAGGCTGGGCACTGAAGCTTTCTTT; CDR3aa: CASSVDRLGTEAFF
abundance: many; v_gene: TRBV11-2; d_gene: NA; j_gene: TRBJ2-5; CDR3nt: TGTGCCAGCAGCTTACAAGGAGGGAGTGAGGCTCAGGAGACCCAGTACTTC; CDR3aa: CASSLQGGSEAQETQYF
abundance: many; v_gene: TRBV7-3; d_gene: TRBD1; j_gene: TRBJ2-1; CDR3nt: TGTGCCAGCAGCTTAAAGGGACAGGGTAGCAATGAGCAGTTCTTC; CDR3aa: CASSLKGQGSNEQFF
abundance: many; v_gene: TRBV5-1; d_gene: TRBD2; j_gene: TRBJ2-3; CDR3nt: TGCGCCAGCAGCAAGACTAGCGGTAGAACGCAGTATTTT; CDR3aa: CASSKTSGRTQYF
abundance: many; v_gene: TRBV7-9; d_gene: NA; j_gene: TRBJ1-1; CDR3nt: TGTGCCAGCAGCTTAGGCGGTTACGGTAAGAACACTGAAGCTTTCTTT; CDR3aa: CASSLGGYGKNTEAFF
abundance: many; v_gene: TRBV14; d_gene: NA; j_gene: TRBJ2-1; CDR3nt: TGTGCCAGCAGCCCCCTAGGGGGGGGTATAGTTAATGAGCAGTTCTTC; CDR3aa: CASSPLGGGIVNEQFF
abundance: many; v_gene: TRBV5-1; d_gene: TRBD2; j_gene: TRBJ2-7; CDR3nt: TGCGCCAGCAGCGCGGGACTAGCGGGGGCGACGGGGGAGCAGTACTTC; CDR3aa: CASSAGLAGATGEQYF
abundance: many; v_gene: TRBV12-3/TRBV12-4; d_gene: TRBD1; j_gene: TRBJ2-1; CDR3nt: TGTGCCAGCAGTATGAGGGGGCCGAGCTCCTACAATGAGCAGTTCTTC; CDR3aa: CASSMRGPSSYNEQFF
abundance: many; v_gene: TRBV20-1; d_gene: TRBD1; j_gene: TRBJ2-7; CDR3nt: TGCAGTGCTAACCAAAGGGGACAGGCTTACGAGCAGTACTTC; CDR3aa: CSANQRGQAYEQYF
abundance: many; v_gene: TRBV2; d_gene: TRBD1; j_gene: TRBJ1-2; CDR3nt: TGTGCCAGCAGTGAAGCAGAGGGGGCGCGCGGCTACACCTTC; CDR3aa: CASSEAEGARGYTF
abundance: many; v_gene: TRBV12-3/TRBV12-4; d_gene: NA; j_gene: TRBJ2-4; CDR3nt: TGTGCCAGCAGTTCCTGGAGCGCGGGGCCCCAAAACATTCAGTACTTC; CDR3aa: CASSSWSAGPQNIQYF
abundance: NA; v_gene: TRBV6-2/TRBV6-3; d_gene: NA; j_gene: TRBJ2-5; CDR3nt: TGTGCCAGCAGTTCCCCAGCTAGCCGAGAGACCCAGTACTTC; CDR3aa: CASSSPASRETQYF
abundance: many; v_gene: TRBV6-6; d_gene: NA; j_gene: TRBJ1-2; CDR3nt: TGTGCCAGCAGCCGACCATCTAACTATGGCTACACCTTC; CDR3aa: CASSRPSNYGYTF
abundance: many; v_gene: TRBV12-3/TRBV12-4; d_gene: NA; j_gene: TRBJ1-1; CDR3nt: TGTGCCAGCAGTCTCTACACAGGTGAAGCTTTCTTT; CDR3aa: CASSLYTGEAFF
abundance: many; v_gene: TRBV12-3/TRBV12-4; d_gene: NA; j_gene: TRBJ2-1; CDR3nt: TGTGCCAGCAGTCCGGGCCGGTTGAGCGAGCAGTTCTTC; CDR3aa: CASSPGRLSEQFF
abundance: many; v_gene: TRBV2; d_gene: NA; j_gene: TRBJ1-5; CDR3nt: TGTGCCAGCATCTGGACACGGCGTCAGCCCCAGCATTTT; CDR3aa: CASIWTRRQPQHF
abundance: many; v_gene: TRBV7-9; d_gene: NA; j_gene: TRBJ2-3; CDR3nt: TGTGCCAGCATGCTACCCTCCGGGGGGCGATCCACAGATACGCAGTATTTT; CDR3aa: CASMLPSGGRSTDTQYF
abundance: many; v_gene: TRBV12-3/TRBV12-4; d_gene: NA; j_gene: TRBJ2-2; CDR3nt: TGTGCCAGCAGTTTACGAGGGTTCGGGGAGCTGTTTTTT; CDR3aa: CASSLRGFGELFF
abundance: few; v_gene: TRBV5-1; d_gene: NA; j_gene: TRBJ1-1; CDR3nt: TGCGCCAGCAGCTTGGTATCCGGGCACGGGAACACTGAAGCTTTCTTT; CDR3aa: CASSLVSGHGNTEAFF
abundance: many; v_gene: TRBV20-1; d_gene: NA; j_gene: TRBJ2-1; CDR3nt: TGCAGTGCTAGAGATCCATCGACCTTCTTTGAGCAGTTCTTC; CDR3aa: CSARDPSTFFEQFF
abundance: NA; v_gene: TRBV28; d_gene: TRBD2; j_gene: TRBJ2-7; CDR3nt: TGTGCCAGCGCAACGGGGACTAGCGGGGGGTATCACGAGCAGTACTTC; CDR3aa: CASATGTSGGYHEQYF
abundance: many; v_gene: TRBV6-6; d_gene: NA; j_gene: TRBJ1-5; CDR3nt: TGTGCCAGCACCCTGGTTCTGGCGGGTAGCAATCAGCCCCAGCATTTT; CDR3aa: CASTLVLAGSNQPQHF
abundance: many; v_gene: TRBV6-2/TRBV6-3; d_gene: NA; j_gene: TRBJ2-7; CDR3nt: TGTGCCAGCAGTCCACGGTCCTACGAGCAGTACTTC; CDR3aa: CASSPRSYEQYF
abundance: NA; v_gene: TRBV7-2; d_gene: NA; j_gene: TRBJ2-3; CDR3nt: TGTGCCAGCAGCCACCCCCTTAGGCTCGCCGGTACGCAGTATTTT; CDR3aa: CASSHPLRLAGTQYF
abundance: many; v_gene: TRBV5-1; d_gene: NA; j_gene: TRBJ1-6; CDR3nt: TGCGCCAGCAGCTTCACAGGTGACTATAATTCACCCCTCCACTTT; CDR3aa: CASSFTGDYNSPLHF
abundance: many; v_gene: TRBV7-2; d_gene: TRBD2; j_gene: TRBJ2-1; CDR3nt: TGTGCCAGCAGCCTGGGACTAGCGGGGGGGTTGGATGAGCAGTTCTTC; CDR3aa: CASSLGLAGGLDEQFF
abundance: many; v_gene: TRBV7-9; d_gene: NA; j_gene: TRBJ1-5; CDR3nt: TGTGCCAGCAGCCGCAGCGACGACGCCCAGCATTTT; CDR3aa: CASSRSDDAQHF
abundance: many; v_gene: TRBV10-2; d_gene: NA; j_gene: TRBJ2-3; CDR3nt: TGCGCCAGCAGTCGTATAGGGGGTACGGAGGATACGCAGTATTTT; CDR3aa: CASSRIGGTEDTQYF
abundance: many; v_gene: TRBV7-3; d_gene: TRBD2; j_gene: TRBJ2-7; CDR3nt: TGTGCCAGCAGCTTGGGACTAGGAGAAGGGGAGCAGTACTTC; CDR3aa: CASSLGLGEGEQYF
abundance: many; v_gene: TRBV5-1; d_gene: NA; j_gene: TRBJ2-5; CDR3nt: TGCGCCAGCAATAGGTTCGGGAGCCAAGAGACCCAGTACTTC; CDR3aa: CASNRFGSQETQYF
abundance: many; v_gene: TRBV7-3; d_gene: NA; j_gene: TRBJ2-1; CDR3nt: TGTGCCAGCAGCCCGAGGAAGGGGTCGCCCTACAATGAGCAGTTCTTC; CDR3aa: CASSPRKGSPYNEQFF
abundance: many; v_gene: TRBV4-2; d_gene: TRBD1; j_gene: TRBJ1-1; CDR3nt: TGTGCCAGCAGCCAAGAGCAGGGGGAGGGAGCTTTCTTT; CDR3aa: CASSQEQGEGAFF
abundance: many; v_gene: TRBV4-2; d_gene: TRBD2; j_gene: TRBJ2-2; CDR3nt: TGTGCCAGCAGCCGAGGACTAGCGGGGGGGCCCTGGACGAACACCGGGGAGCTGTTTTTT; CDR3aa: CASSRGLAGGPWTNTGELFF